This is a list of T cell receptor beta chains from one sample in a study of T cells in Graves' hyperthyroidism and ophthalmopathy. TCRdb analysed the multiplex PCR reads with MiXCR anew, one entry per CDR3 protein. The sample lists around 210,000 distinct CDR3 sequences; 17% were seen once. Sequences were obtained from blood. These receptors were collected from a woman between 45 and 60 years old with Graves' hyperthyroidism. CDR3s include the opening cysteine and the closing phenylalanine or tryptophan. The order of the fields is V gene, D gene, clone size, J gene, CDR3 DNA, CDR3 protein. The D gene is left open where the match is weak. Rows give clone size only sometimes, using once, few, many, or a class for an expanded clone.

TRBV20-1	TRBD1	many	TRBJ2-5	TGCAGTGCTAGTACCGGGACAGGGGGCAGGGGGACCCAGTACTTC	CSASTGTGGRGTQYF
TRBV24-1	NA	NA	TRBJ2-5	TGTGCCACCAGTGATTCCTCCCGGGGTGGCCGGGAGACCCAGTACTTC	CATSDSSRGGRETQYF
TRBV19	NA	NA	TRBJ1-2	TGTGCCAGTAGTTATTGGGCAGAGGATGGCTACACCTTC	CASSYWAEDGYTF
TRBV5-5	NA	NA	TRBJ2-7	TGTGCCAGCAGCTTTGCGTACTCCTACGAGCAGTACTTC	CASSFAYSYEQYF
TRBV10-3	TRBD1	many	TRBJ1-1	TGTGCCATCAGTGGGGGGGACAGCCCTTTGAACACTGAAGCTTTCTTT	CAISGGDSPLNTEAFF
TRBV11-3	NA	many	TRBJ1-6	TGTGCCAGCAGCTTACGGCAGAGCTCCTATAATTCACCCCTCCACTTT	CASSLRQSSYNSPLHF
TRBV28	TRBD1	many	TRBJ1-2	TGTGCCAGCACGACAGGGTATAGAGACTATGGCTACACCTTC	CASTTGYRDYGYTF
TRBV20-1	NA	once	TRBJ1-2	TGCAGTGCTAGATCGGCCGGGACCTACTATGGCTACACCTTC	CSARSAGTYYGYTF
TRBV6-2/TRBV6-3	TRBD1	many	TRBJ2-7	TGTGCCAGCAGTGGAGGACAGGGGGGCTACGAGCAGTACTTC	CASSGGQGGYEQYF
TRBV11-2	NA	many	TRBJ2-7	TGTGCCAGCAGCTTAGTACAGGGCCGAGAGCAGTACTTC	CASSLVQGREQYF
TRBV3-1	TRBD1	once	TRBJ2-1	TGTGCCAGCGCCGGGGGACAGGGGTCGAATGAGCAGTTCTTC	CASAGGQGSNEQFF
TRBV27	NA	many	TRBJ2-3	TGTGCCAGCAGTTTATGGGGAAAGGCAGATACGCAGTATTTT	CASSLWGKADTQYF
TRBV27	NA	many	TRBJ2-7	TGTGCCAGCAGTGAACGGACACTTACCTACGAGCAGTACTTC	CASSERTLTYEQYF
TRBV12-3/TRBV12-4	NA	many	TRBJ2-5	TGTGCCAGCAGTACACCGGGACACAGAGAGACCCAGTACTTC	CASSTPGHRETQYF
TRBV7-2	NA	many	TRBJ2-7	TGTGCCAGCAGCTCGATAGGGGGCTACGAGCAGTACTTC	CASSSIGGYEQYF
TRBV7-3	TRBD2	many	TRBJ2-1	TGTGCCAGCAGCCCAGGACTAGCGGGTAGTGAGCAGTTCTTC	CASSPGLAGSEQFF
TRBV12-3/TRBV12-4	NA	many	TRBJ2-7	TGTGCCAGCAGTCCTGGTCGAACAGGGCCCATTGGCGAGCAGTACTTC	CASSPGRTGPIGEQYF
TRBV28	NA	NA	TRBJ2-7	TGTGTTACCCAGGGCCACAGTAACGAGCAGTACTTC	CVTQGHSNEQYF
TRBV30	TRBD2	many	TRBJ2-7	TGTGCCTGGAGTCAAAGACTAGCGGGAGTCCTCGAGCAGTACTTC	CAWSQRLAGVLEQYF
TRBV10-3	TRBD2	few	TRBJ2-1	TGTGCCATACGGGGTACCCCAGGGACTAGCGGGAGGGAGAGCTCCTACAATGAGCAGTTCTTC	CAIRGTPGTSGRESSYNEQFF
TRBV2	TRBD2	few	TRBJ2-7	TGTGCCAGCAGTCCCCTTAGCGGGGGAAACTACGAGCAGTACTTC	CASSPLSGGNYEQYF
TRBV2	NA	many	TRBJ2-1	TGTGCCAGCAGTGAAAAGACGGACACATACAATGAGCAGTTCTTC	CASSEKTDTYNEQFF
TRBV28	TRBD1	few	TRBJ2-3	TGTGCCAGCAGTTCTTACCGGGACAGGGCAACAGATACGCAGTATTTT	CASSSYRDRATDTQYF
TRBV14	TRBD2	NA	TRBJ2-7	TGTGCCAGCAGCCAAGAACTCGAGGGGACTAGCGGGACCTACGAGCAGTACTTC	CASSQELEGTSGTYEQYF
TRBV7-2	NA	NA	TRBJ1-3	TGTGCCAGCAGCCCAGATCAGGGGAGCTCTGGAAACACCATATATTTT	CASSPDQGSSGNTIYF
TRBV14	NA	NA	TRBJ1-2	TGTGCCAGCAGCCGTAACAGCCTTAACTATGGCTACACCTTC	CASSRNSLNYGYTF
TRBV5-1	TRBD2	many	TRBJ2-1	TGCGCCAGCAGCTTGATGCTAGCGGGAGGGCTCGATGAGCAGTTCTTC	CASSLMLAGGLDEQFF
TRBV20-1	TRBD1	NA	TRBJ1-5	TGCAGTGCTAGACTAGTAGGACAGGGATATCAGCCCCAGCATTTT	CSARLVGQGYQPQHF
TRBV10-3	NA	NA	TRBJ2-7	TGTGCCATCAGCGGCAGAGGGGAGGAAGTGAGGTACGAGCAGTACTTC	CAISGRGEEVRYEQYF
TRBV7-2	TRBD2	many	TRBJ2-2	TGTGCCAGCAGCTTCGGACTAGCACTTTCCGGGGAGCTGTTTTTT	CASSFGLALSGELFF
TRBV19	NA	few	TRBJ1-1	TGTGCCAGTAGTATTGGGACGCAGCAGGGGCGCATGAGCACTGAAGCTTTCTTT	CASSIGTQQGRMSTEAFF
TRBV7-3	TRBD1	few	TRBJ2-6	TGTGCCAGCAGCCCGGGACAGGGATTTCCTGGGGCCAACGTCCTGACTTTC	CASSPGQGFPGANVLTF
TRBV4-1	NA	many	TRBJ2-5	TGCGCCAGCAGCCAAGGGGGGCAGGGGACGGTTCAAGAGACCCAGTACTTC	CASSQGGQGTVQETQYF
TRBV7-9	TRBD1	many	TRBJ1-1	TGTGCCAGTTCCCAGGACAGGTGGAACACTGAAGCTTTCTTT	CASSQDRWNTEAFF
TRBV5-6	NA	many	TRBJ2-1	TGTGCCAGCAGCCAATACTGGGGAGCTAGCTCCTACAATGAGCAGTTCTTC	CASSQYWGASSYNEQFF
TRBV20-1	TRBD1	many	TRBJ1-1	TGCAGTGCCGGACAGGCCGCGAGGACTGAAGCTTTCTTT	CSAGQAARTEAFF
TRBV5-1	NA	NA	TRBJ1-2	TGCGCCAGCAGCCCCTCGTACAGGGACGGCTACACCTTC	CASSPSYRDGYTF
TRBV2	TRBD1	NA	TRBJ1-1	TGTGCCAGCAGGACGGACAGGGCAGGAGCTTTCTTT	CASRTDRAGAFF
TRBV7-2	NA	NA	TRBJ2-1	TGTGCCAGCAGCATAGATGCTAGTGCCAATGAGCAGTTCTTC	CASSIDASANEQFF
TRBV20-1	NA	few	TRBJ1-6	TGCAGTGCTAGGTCGGGACTGATCGGCTCCTATAATTCACCCCTCCACTTT	CSARSGLIGSYNSPLHF
TRBV18	TRBD1	NA	TRBJ2-7	TGTGCCAGCTCACCCGCGGGACAGGTCGTCTACGAGCAGTACTTC	CASSPAGQVVYEQYF
TRBV28	NA	many	TRBJ1-5	TGTGCCAGCAGTGGGCCCGGGTGGCCCCAGCATTTT	CASSGPGWPQHF
TRBV28	NA	NA	TRBJ2-7	TGTGCCAGCAGTTCGAAGGGGACAACCTTCTACGAGCAGTACTTC	CASSSKGTTFYEQYF
TRBV7-9	NA	NA	TRBJ1-1	TGTGCCAGCAGCTTAGCGGGGGGCATTAGGACTGAAGCTTTCTTT	CASSLAGGIRTEAFF
TRBV12-3/TRBV12-4	TRBD1	many	TRBJ2-7	TGTGCCAGCAGAGTTAGGCAGGGGGTCGTGGGCGAGCAGTACTTC	CASRVRQGVVGEQYF
TRBV28	NA	many	TRBJ2-2	TGTGCCAGCAGTTCGGGGGGCACAAGCGGGGAGCTGTTTTTT	CASSSGGTSGELFF
TRBV7-8	NA	many	TRBJ1-2	TGTGCCAGCACCCCAACCCACGGGGTGATCGACTATGGCTACACCTTC	CASTPTHGVIDYGYTF
TRBV29-1	TRBD2	many	TRBJ2-3	TGCAGCGTTGAAACAGGGGTAGCGGGAGGGCGGGGTACGCAGTATTTT	CSVETGVAGGRGTQYF
TRBV12-3/TRBV12-4	NA	NA	TRBJ2-7	TGTGCCAGCACTGAGGACTTATACGAGCAGTACTTC	CASTEDLYEQYF